This T cell receptor beta chain was captured in a study of CD8 T cells in ankylosing spondylitis. CDR1 and CDR2 from the germline V gene are DFQATT and SNEGSKA (reference sequence). The CDR3 loop spans 15 amino acids. Trimming took 1 base from V and 1 from J, leaving 8 bases between them. TCRdb processed the 5' RACE reads anew with MiXCR; each CDR3 protein has one entry. Of 250,000 to 350,000 distinct CDR3 sequences in the sample, around 20% were seen once. There are many counts of this clonotype. Its specificity is unknown. Study-level findings and limits: Earlier studies detected some motif variants in reactive arthritis synovial fluid and blood. Disease-linked clones displayed a CD8+ phenotype and appeared relatively rarely in peripheral blood.

The TCR was taken from a male donor with ankylosing spondylitis or in good health (not recorded which). The sequenced sample consisted of blood, either unsorted or a sorted T cell fraction (not recorded which). The chain employs TRBV20-1 and TRBJ1-6, with D unresolved. The CDR3 region has the DNA TGCAGTGCTAGAGTCGGGGAATCCTATAATTCACCCCTCCACTTT. It specifies CSARVGESYNSPLHF.